This entry lists 2 T cell receptor beta chains sequenced from one sample in a study of blood T cell repertoires in COVID-19. Profiling relied on immunoSEQ multiplex PCR, and the TCRdb table lists in-frame clones only, not all of them. Found here are about 220,000 clones, 80% to 85% of them singletons; the top ten hold less than 2.5%. The sample consisted of peripheral blood. These receptors were collected from a woman in her sixties with acute or convalescent COVID-19.

The rearrangement links TRBV6-1 to TRBJ2-3, with 8 bases fitting TRBD2. This CDR3 is 16 amino acids long. The trim removed 4 bases at V and 4 bases at J, leaving 10 bases unmatched. CDR1 is MNHNS, CDR2 SASEGT, per germline. This CDR3 is CASSAFAGGIADTQYF. The CDR3 nucleotides read TGTGCCAGCAGTGCTTTTGCGGGGGGAATCGCAGATACGCAGTATTTT.

The chain uses TRBV4-2 and TRBJ2-5; D ambiguous. CDR3 length equals 15 residues. Germline lookup yields CDR1 LGHNA and CDR2 YNFKEQ. V was clipped by 1 base and J by 2 bases, with 11 bases between them. The CDR3 coding sequence is TGTGCCAGCAGCCAAGCTACGCTAAAACAAGAGACCCAGTACTTC. It translates to CASSQATLKQETQYF.